The clone carrying this T cell receptor (beta chain) was counted ten times or more. This record comes from a study of early T cells in non-severe SARS-CoV-2 infection. Each CDR3 protein is one row after TCRdb ran MiXCR on the 5' RACE reads. The data show 40,000 to 55,000 distinct CDR3 sequences, approximately 9.4% seen once. The sample was whole blood. The sequence was obtained from an adult who was a healthcare worker with PCR-confirmed SARS-CoV-2 infection or an uninfected control (not recorded which).

The CDR3 region has the DNA TGTGCCAGCAGCTTAGCCGGGACGGGGGAGGAGCAGTTCTTC. Amino acids: CASSLAGTGEEQFF. This chain joins TRBV11-2 and TRBJ2-1, with a weak D call TRBD2 (6 bases). Germline CDR1 SGHAT, CDR2 FQNNGV. Trimming stripped 1 base from V and 10 bases from J, with 14 bases between. This CDR3 region has 14 residues. The full variable domain, rest sourced from reference TRBV11-2 and TRBJ2-1, is EAGVAQSPRYKIIEKRQSVAFWCNPISGHATLYWYQQILGQGPKLLIQFQNNGVVDDSQLPKDRFSAERLKGVDSTLKIQPAKLEDSAVYLCASSLAGTGEEQFFGPGTRLTVL.